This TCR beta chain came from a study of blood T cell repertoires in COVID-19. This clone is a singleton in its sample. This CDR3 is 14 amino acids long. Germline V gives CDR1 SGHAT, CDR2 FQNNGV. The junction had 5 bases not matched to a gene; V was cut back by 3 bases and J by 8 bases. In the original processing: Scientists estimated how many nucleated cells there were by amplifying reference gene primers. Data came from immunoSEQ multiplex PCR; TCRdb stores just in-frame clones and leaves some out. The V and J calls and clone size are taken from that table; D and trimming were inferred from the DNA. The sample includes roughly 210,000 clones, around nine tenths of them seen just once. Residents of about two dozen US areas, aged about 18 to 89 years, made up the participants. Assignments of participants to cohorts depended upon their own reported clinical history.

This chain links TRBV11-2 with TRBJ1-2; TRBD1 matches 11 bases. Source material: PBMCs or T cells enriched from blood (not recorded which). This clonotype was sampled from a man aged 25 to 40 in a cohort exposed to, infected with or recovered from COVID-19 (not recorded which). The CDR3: CASSFGTGGPGYTF. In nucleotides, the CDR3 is TGTGCCAGCAGCTTTGGGACAGGGGGTCCCGGCTACACCTTC.